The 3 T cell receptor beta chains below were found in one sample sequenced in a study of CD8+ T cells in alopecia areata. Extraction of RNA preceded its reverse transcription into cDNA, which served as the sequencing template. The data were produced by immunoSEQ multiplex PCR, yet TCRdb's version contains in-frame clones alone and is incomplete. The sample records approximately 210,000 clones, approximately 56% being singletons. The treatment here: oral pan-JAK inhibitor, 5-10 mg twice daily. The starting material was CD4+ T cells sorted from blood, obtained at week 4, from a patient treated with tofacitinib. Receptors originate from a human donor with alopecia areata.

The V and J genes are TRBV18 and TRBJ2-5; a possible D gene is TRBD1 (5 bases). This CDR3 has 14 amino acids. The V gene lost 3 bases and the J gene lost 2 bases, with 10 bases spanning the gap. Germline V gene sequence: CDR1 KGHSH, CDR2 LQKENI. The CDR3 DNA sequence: TGTGCCAGCTCACCCCAGGCAGGGCAAGAGACCCAGTACTTC. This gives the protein CASSPQAGQETQYF.

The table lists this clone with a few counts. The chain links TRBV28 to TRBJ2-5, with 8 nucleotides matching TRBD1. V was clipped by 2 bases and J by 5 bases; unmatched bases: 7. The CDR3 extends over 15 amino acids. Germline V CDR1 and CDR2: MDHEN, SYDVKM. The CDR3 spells CASSLPGGAGETQYF. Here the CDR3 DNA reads TGTGCCAGCAGTTTACCAGGGGGCGCTGGGGAGACCCAGTACTTC.

CDR3 protein: CAWSGPVVGETQYF. The CDR3, as DNA: TGTGCCTGGAGTGGACCAGTGGTGGGAGAGACCCAGTACTTC. The chain couples TRBV30 to TRBJ2-5; D unresolved. This CDR3 has 14 residues. Trimming shortened V by 1 base and J by 4 bases, and 13 bases separated the two germline ends. Germline V lookup: CDR1 GTSNPN, CDR2 SVGIG (reference sequence).